The 24 T cell receptor beta chains listed next were all sequenced from one sample in a study of shared clonotypes between healthy human individuals. Assay used: immunoSEQ multiplex PCR; TCRdb lists only in-frame clones, some missing. The sample has 2 million or so clones; around 95% are singletons. Sequencing was carried out using naive CD4+ T cells sorted from blood. Subset in this sample: CD45RA+ positively selected. The receptors come from a man aged 18 to 29 in good health.

The chain carries TRBV19 and TRBJ2-7; possible D gene TRBD2, 5 bases. This CDR3 comprises 11 residues. The germline gives CDR1 LNHDA, CDR2 SQIVND (reference sequence). The ends were cut back, 6 bases at V and 4 bases at J, with 7 bases in the middle. The CDR3 is CASRGDYEQYF. For the CDR3, the DNA is TGTGCCAGTAGGGGAGATTACGAGCAGTACTTC.

The chain carries TRBV6-5 and TRBJ1-1, with D unresolved. Trimming took 8 bases from V and 1 from J, leaving 11 bases between them. CDR1 is MNHEY and CDR2 is SVGAGI in the germline V gene. The length of the CDR3 is 13 residues. Here the CDR3 reads CASLNGENTEAFF. CDR3 DNA: TGTGCCAGCCTAAACGGGGAGAACACTGAAGCTTTCTTT.

The gene calls are TRBV5-1 and TRBJ2-5; possible D gene TRBD1, 5 bases. This CDR3 has 15 residues. Trimming removed 2 bases at V and 5 bases at J, with 16 bases between. In germline, CDR1 is SGHRS, CDR2 YFSETQ. The CDR3 region is CASSLTSAGRETQYF. In nucleotides, the CDR3 is TGCGCCAGCAGCTTAACCTCGGCAGGGCGGGAGACCCAGTACTTC.

V gene TRBV28 combines with J gene TRBJ1-1; D gene ambiguous. The V gene's germline CDR1 is MDHEN and CDR2 SYDVKM. Trimming shortened V by 3 bases and J by 3 bases, and 14 bases separated the two germline ends. The CDR3 runs to 15 residues. The CDR3 loop reads CASSFRSVWDTEAFF. As DNA, the CDR3 is TGTGCCAGCAGTTTTAGATCGGTCTGGGACACTGAAGCTTTCTTT.

The chain recombines TRBV7-9 with TRBJ2-1; 9 bases agree with TRBD2. The CDR3 runs to 16 residues. CDR1 is SEHNR and CDR2 is FQNEAQ in the germline V gene (reference sequence). V shed 0 bases, J shed 8 bases, and the junction held 8 bases outside the gene matches. The CDR3 bases are TGTGCCAGCAGCTTAGCCGTAGCGGGAGCAGTCCATGAGCAGTTCTTC. Encoded protein: CASSLAVAGAVHEQFF.

Written as DNA, the CDR3 is TGTGCCAGCAGCCGCCTTATTTCCCACGAGCAGTACTTC. Its protein is CASSRLISHEQYF. The V gene is TRBV14, the J gene TRBJ2-7, with D unresolved. The CDR3 totals 13 residues. Germline lookup yields CDR1 SGHDN and CDR2 FVKESK. Trimming took 4 bases from V and 5 from J, leaving 12 bases between them.

The V call is TRBV2, the J call TRBJ1-2; D might be TRBD1 (5 bases). CDR3 length: 14 amino acids. V gave up 3 bases and J gave up 4 bases, with 12 bases separating them. Looked up from germline, CDR1 is SNHLY and CDR2 is FYNNEI. CDR3 in amino acids: CASSDSGRVYGYTF. In DNA, the CDR3 is TGTGCCAGCAGTGATTCCGGCAGGGTCTATGGCTACACCTTC.

The table lists this clone with a count of one. The CDR3 DNA is TGCGCCAGCAGCTACGGACAGGGGAACGGGGAGCTGTTTTTT. Its protein is CASSYGQGNGELFF. The chain combines TRBV5-1 with TRBJ2-2; 9 nucleotides line up with TRBD1. CDR3 length: 14 amino acids. V lost 3 bases to trimming and J lost 7 bases; unmatched junction nucleotides: 4. Per the germline V gene, CDR1 is SGHRS and CDR2 is YFSETQ.

Concerning this clone itself: This same CDR3 is encoded by further DNA sequences in the sample. The rearrangement links TRBV5-1 to TRBJ2-1, with D unresolved. Trimming stripped 0 bases from V and 5 bases from J, with 6 bases between. The CDR3 length is 13 residues. Germline values: CDR1 SGHRS, CDR2 YFSETQ. The DNA of the CDR3 is TGCGCCAGCAGCTTGGGCGGTGACAATGAGCAGTTCTTC. This sequence encodes CASSLGGDNEQFF. The full variable domain, with the rest looked up from reference TRBV5-1 and TRBJ2-1, is KAGVTQTPRYLIKTRGQQVTLSCSPISGHRSVSWYQQTPGQGLQFLFEYFSETQRNKGNFPGRFSGRQFSNSRSEMNVSTLELGDSALYLCASSLGGDNEQFFGPGTRLTVL.

As regards this clone: This sample includes further DNA sequences coding for the same CDR3. The chain is built from TRBV7-2 and TRBJ2-3; 8 bases fit TRBD1. Germline CDR1 reads SGHTA; CDR2 reads FQGNSA. This CDR3 comprises 14 residues. V shed 3 bases, J shed 1 base, and the junction held 0 bases outside the gene matches. CDR3 residues: CASSLDRGTDTQYF. The CDR3 DNA reads TGTGCCAGCAGCTTGGACAGGGGCACAGATACGCAGTATTTT. Full variable domain (rest looked up from reference TRBV7-2 and TRBJ2-3): GAGVSQSPSNKVTEKGKDVELRCDPISGHTALYWYRQSLGQGLEFLIYFQGNSAPDKSGLPSDRFSAERTGGSVSTLTIQRTQQEDSAVYLCASSLDRGTDTQYFGPGTRLTVL.

This chain uses TRBV4-1 with TRBJ1-5, with 9 bases identical to TRBD1. The CDR3 has 16 residues. Trimming at V came to 0 bases and at J to 6 bases, leaving 6 bases not matched to a gene. The germline V gene has CDR1 MGHRA and CDR2 YSYEKL. In DNA, the CDR3 is TGCGCCAGCAGCCAAGAGGAGGGACAGGGTAGTCAGCCCCAGCATTTT. Translation: CASSQEEGQGSQPQHF.

V is TRBV10-2 and J is TRBJ2-7; 7 bases line up with TRBD2. Germline CDR1 reads WSHSY; CDR2 reads SAAADI. There are 13 residues in the CDR3. With 8 bases clipped from V and 7 bases from J, the junction kept 11 bases outside the gene matches. The CDR3 here is CASGPSGLGEQYF. CDR3 bases: TGCGCCAGCGGGCCTAGCGGTTTGGGGGAGCAGTACTTC.

The V call is TRBV18, the J call TRBJ2-1, with TRBD2 matching 9 bases. There are 15 residues in the CDR3. Germline V gene data show CDR1 as KGHSH and CDR2 as LQKENI. V dropped 3 bases and J dropped 5; count of bases not matched to a gene: 5. In DNA, the CDR3 is TGTGCCAGCTCACCTAATCTAGCGGGACACAATGAGCAGTTCTTC. Translated, it gives CASSPNLAGHNEQFF.

The genes are TRBV11-2 and TRBJ2-7; tentatively, D is TRBD1 or TRBD2 (5 bases each). The length of the CDR3 is 15 residues. Trimming left V 5 bases short and J 0 bases short, with 14 bases between. The germline CDR1 and CDR2 sequences are SGHAT and FQNNGV. The CDR3 is CASSPGTESSYEQYF. As DNA, the CDR3 is TGTGCCAGCAGCCCCGGGACGGAAAGCTCCTACGAGCAGTACTTC. The complete variable domain, with remaining parts taken from reference TRBV11-2 and TRBJ2-7, reads EAGVAQSPRYKIIEKRQSVAFWCNPISGHATLYWYQQILGQGPKLLIQFQNNGVVDDSQLPKDRFSAERLKGVDSTLKIQPAKLEDSAVYLCASSPGTESSYEQYFGPGTRLTVT.

V and J are TRBV19 and TRBJ2-2; no clear D. Deletions cut 5 bases from V and 7 bases from J, with 23 bases between. Germline-derived CDR1 and CDR2 are LNHDA and SQIVND (reference sequence). The CDR3 is 17 residues long. The CDR3 coding sequence is TGTGCCAGTAGTGTCTCTCGCGGACGAGATTTCGACGGGGAGCTGTTTTTT. This sequence encodes CASSVSRGRDFDGELFF.

V is TRBV6-6 and J is TRBJ2-7, with 8 bases matching TRBD1. Germline CDR1 MNHNY, CDR2 SVGAGI (reference sequence). Trimming removed 6 bases from V and 6 bases from J; junction bases left unmatched: 10. The CDR3 extends over 14 amino acids. The CDR3 reads CASRQGQGLVEQYF. Here the CDR3 DNA reads TGTGCCAGCAGACAAGGACAGGGTTTGGTCGAGCAGTACTTC.

The chain links TRBV14 to TRBJ2-6; no clear D. Trimming took 4 bases from V and 2 from J, leaving 12 bases between them. CDR3 length equals 16 residues. Germline-derived CDR1 and CDR2 are SGHDN and FVKESK. CDR3 nucleotide sequence: TGTGCCAGCAGCCCTCCCGGCAGCGCTGGGGCCAACGTCCTGACTTTC. Its translation is CASSPPGSAGANVLTF.

A single count supports this clone. The rearrangement joins TRBV6-4 to TRBJ2-3; D is unresolved. The V end was cut by 4 bases, the J end by 1 base, with 6 bases between. Per germline, CDR1 MRHNA and CDR2 SNTAGT. CDR3 length: 13 residues. CDR3 DNA: TGTGCCAGCAGTGTTCGGGGCACAGATACGCAGTATTTT. This gives the protein CASSVRGTDTQYF.

The J gene is TRBJ2-7, the V gene TRBV2; unclear D gene. The ends were cut back, 6 bases at V and 0 bases at J, with 9 bases in the middle. The CDR3 runs to 13 residues. Germline CDR1 and CDR2: SNHLY and FYNNEI. The CDR3 DNA is TGTGCCAGCAGACCCTCCAGCTCCTACGAGCAGTACTTC. Protein sequence: CASRPSSSYEQYF. Variable domain in full (rest from reference TRBV2 and TRBJ2-7): EPEVTQTPSHQVTQMGQEVILRCVPISNHLYFYWYRQILGQKVEFLVSFYNNEISEKSEIFDDQFSVERPDGSNFTLKIRSTKLEDSAMYFCASRPSSSYEQYFGPGTRLTVT.

The gene calls are TRBV5-4 and TRBJ1-1; a possible D gene is TRBD1 (6 bases). Germline V lookup: CDR1 SGHNT, CDR2 YYREEE (reference sequence). The CDR3 consists of 16 residues. Trimming cost V 3 bases and J 4 bases, with 19 bases left between them. The CDR3, as DNA: TGTGCCAGCAGCTGGGGGTTAGGGACATCGGGCACTGAAGCTTTCTTT. Its translation is CASSWGLGTSGTEAFF.

The chain has TRBV7-2 and TRBJ2-5, with D uncertain. The V end was cut by 3 bases, the J end by 5 bases, with 22 bases between. CDR3 length equals 17 residues. Germline V gene data show CDR1 as SGHTA and CDR2 as FQGNSA. Written as DNA, the CDR3 is TGTGCCAGCAGCTTCATGGGCCAGTATATTCAGGAGGAGACCCAGTACTTC. This codes for CASSFMGQYIQEETQYF.

The chain recombines TRBV19 with TRBJ2-3; unclear D gene. Germline V gives CDR1 LNHDA, CDR2 SQIVND (reference sequence). The CDR3 is 12 residues long. V lost 4 bases and J 6 bases, leaving 8 bases between the germline ends. CDR3 DNA sequence: TGTGCCAGTAGTAGCTATTGGGATACGCAGTATTTT. Its protein is CASSSYWDTQYF.

Comment on this clone: The sample contains more than one DNA sequence encoding this CDR3. V and J are TRBV5-1 and TRBJ2-7; no reliable D call. The CDR3 covers 13 residues. Germline lookup yields CDR1 SGHRS and CDR2 YFSETQ. Deletions cut 0 bases from V and 3 bases from J, with 7 bases between. CDR3 in DNA: TGCGCCAGCAGCTTGGAAGGGTTCTACGAGCAGTACTTC. It encodes CASSLEGFYEQYF. The whole variable domain, remainder taken from reference TRBV5-1 and TRBJ2-7, is KAGVTQTPRYLIKTRGQQVTLSCSPISGHRSVSWYQQTPGQGLQFLFEYFSETQRNKGNFPGRFSGRQFSNSRSEMNVSTLELGDSALYLCASSLEGFYEQYFGPGTRLTVT.

This clone has just a few counts. This chain uses TRBV16 with TRBJ1-5; TRBD1 might be the D (5 bases). V was pared by 4 bases and J by 5 bases, with 12 bases between. Germline V CDR1 and CDR2: KGHSY, FQNENV. CDR3 length equals 14 residues. The CDR3 reads CASSLLAGDQPQHF. For the CDR3, the DNA is TGTGCCAGCAGCCTTCTCGCGGGGGATCAGCCCCAGCATTTT. The full variable domain, completed using reference TRBV16 and TRBJ1-5, is GEEVAQTPKHLVRGEGQKAKLYCAPIKGHSYVFWYQQVLKNEFKFLISFQNENVFDETGMPKERFSAKCLPNSPCSLEIQATKLEDSAVYFCASSLLAGDQPQHFGDGTRLSIL.